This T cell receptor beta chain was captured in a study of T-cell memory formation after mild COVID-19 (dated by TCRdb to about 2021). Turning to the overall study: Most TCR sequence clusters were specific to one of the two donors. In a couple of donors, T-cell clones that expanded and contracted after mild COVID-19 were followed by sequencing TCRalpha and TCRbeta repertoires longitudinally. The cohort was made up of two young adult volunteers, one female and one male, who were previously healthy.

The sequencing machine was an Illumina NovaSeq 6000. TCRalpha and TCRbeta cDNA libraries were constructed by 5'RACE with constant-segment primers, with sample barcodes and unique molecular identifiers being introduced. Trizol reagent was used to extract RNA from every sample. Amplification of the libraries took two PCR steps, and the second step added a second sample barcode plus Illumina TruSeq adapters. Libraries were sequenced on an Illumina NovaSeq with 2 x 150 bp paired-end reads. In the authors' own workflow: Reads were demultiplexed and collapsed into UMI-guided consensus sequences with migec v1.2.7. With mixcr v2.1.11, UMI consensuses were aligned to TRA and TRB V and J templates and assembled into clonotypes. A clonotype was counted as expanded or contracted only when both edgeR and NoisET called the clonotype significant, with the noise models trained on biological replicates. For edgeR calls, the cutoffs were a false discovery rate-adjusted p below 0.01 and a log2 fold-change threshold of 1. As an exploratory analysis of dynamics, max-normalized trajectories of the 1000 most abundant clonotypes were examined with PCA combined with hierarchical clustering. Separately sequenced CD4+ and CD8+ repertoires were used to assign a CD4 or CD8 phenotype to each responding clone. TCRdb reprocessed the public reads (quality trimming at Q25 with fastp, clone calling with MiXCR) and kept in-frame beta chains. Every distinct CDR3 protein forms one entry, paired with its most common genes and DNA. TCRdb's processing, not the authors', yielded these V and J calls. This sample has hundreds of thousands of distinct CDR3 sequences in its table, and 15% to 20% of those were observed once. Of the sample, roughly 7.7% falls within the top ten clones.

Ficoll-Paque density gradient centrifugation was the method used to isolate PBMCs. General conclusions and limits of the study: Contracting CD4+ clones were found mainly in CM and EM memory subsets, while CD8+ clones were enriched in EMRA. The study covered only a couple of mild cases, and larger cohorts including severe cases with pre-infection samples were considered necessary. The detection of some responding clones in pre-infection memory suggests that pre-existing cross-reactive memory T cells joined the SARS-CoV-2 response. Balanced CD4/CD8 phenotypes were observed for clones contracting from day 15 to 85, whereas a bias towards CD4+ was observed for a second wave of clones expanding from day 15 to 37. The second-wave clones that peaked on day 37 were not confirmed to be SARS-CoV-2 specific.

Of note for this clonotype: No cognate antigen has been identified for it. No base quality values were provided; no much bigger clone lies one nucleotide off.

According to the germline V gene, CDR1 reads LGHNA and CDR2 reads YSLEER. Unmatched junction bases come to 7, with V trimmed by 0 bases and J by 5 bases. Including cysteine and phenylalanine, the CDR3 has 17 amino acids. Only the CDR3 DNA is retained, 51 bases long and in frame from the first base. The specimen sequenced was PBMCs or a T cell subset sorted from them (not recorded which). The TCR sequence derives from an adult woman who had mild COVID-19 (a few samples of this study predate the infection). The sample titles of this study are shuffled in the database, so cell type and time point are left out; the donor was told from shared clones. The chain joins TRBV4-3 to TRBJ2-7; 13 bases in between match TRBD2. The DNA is TGCGCCAGCAGCCAAGATTTGCGACTAGCGGGAGGTGACGAGCAGTACTTC. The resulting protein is CASSQDLRLAGGDEQYF.